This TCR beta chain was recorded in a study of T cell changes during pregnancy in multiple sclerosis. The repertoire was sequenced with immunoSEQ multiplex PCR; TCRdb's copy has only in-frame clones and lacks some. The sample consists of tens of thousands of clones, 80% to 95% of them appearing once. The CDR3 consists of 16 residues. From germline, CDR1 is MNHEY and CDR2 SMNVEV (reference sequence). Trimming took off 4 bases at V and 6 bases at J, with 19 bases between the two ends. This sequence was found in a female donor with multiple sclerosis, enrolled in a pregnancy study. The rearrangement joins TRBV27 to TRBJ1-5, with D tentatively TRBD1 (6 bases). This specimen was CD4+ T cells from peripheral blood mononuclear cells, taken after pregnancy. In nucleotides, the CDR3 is TGTGCCAGCAGTTCTCAGGGGCGCGTCCCCTCTCAGCCCCAGCATTTT. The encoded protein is CASSSQGRVPSQPQHF.